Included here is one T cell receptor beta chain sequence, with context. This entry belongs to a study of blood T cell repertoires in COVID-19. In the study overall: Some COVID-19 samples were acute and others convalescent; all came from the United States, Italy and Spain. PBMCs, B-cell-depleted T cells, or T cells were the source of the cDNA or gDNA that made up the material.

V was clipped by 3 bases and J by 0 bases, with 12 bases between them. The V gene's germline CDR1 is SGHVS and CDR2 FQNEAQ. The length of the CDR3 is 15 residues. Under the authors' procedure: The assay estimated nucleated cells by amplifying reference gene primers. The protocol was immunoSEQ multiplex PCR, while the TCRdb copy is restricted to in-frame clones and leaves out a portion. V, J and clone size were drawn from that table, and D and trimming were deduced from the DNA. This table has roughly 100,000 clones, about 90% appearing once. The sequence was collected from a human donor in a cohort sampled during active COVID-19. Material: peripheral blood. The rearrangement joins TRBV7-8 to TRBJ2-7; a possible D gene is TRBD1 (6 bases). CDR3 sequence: CASSFGQTFSYEQYF. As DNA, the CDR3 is TGTGCCAGCAGCTTCGGACAGACGTTCTCCTACGAGCAGTACTTC. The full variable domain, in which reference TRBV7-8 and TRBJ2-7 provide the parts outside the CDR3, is GAGVSQSPRYKVAKRGQDVALRCDPISGHVSLFWYQQALGQGPEFLTYFQNEAQLDKSGLPSDRFFAERPEGSVSTLKIQRTQQEDSAVYLCASSFGQTFSYEQYFGPGTRLTVT.